What follows are 12 T cell receptor beta chains derived from one specimen sequenced in a study of blood T cell repertoires in COVID-19. This table comes from immunoSEQ multiplex PCR, and its TCRdb copy is limited to in-frame clones, with some not included. This table has some 150,000 clones, 75% to 85% appearing once. Sequences were obtained from peripheral blood. Receptor source: a woman at least 80 years old with acute or convalescent COVID-19.

DNA of the CDR3: TGTGCCATCGGGACTAGCGGGTACAATGAGCAGTTCTTC. Its protein product is CAIGTSGYNEQFF. The chain joins TRBV3-1 (or the pseudogene TRBV3-2) to TRBJ2-1; 12 nucleotides agree with TRBD2. Germline CDR1 is LGHDT and CDR2 is YNNKEL (reference sequence). The CDR3 has 13 residues. J lost 4 bases, V lost 10 bases, and 2 bases had no gene match.

This clone was observed a handful of times. V is TRBV5-6 and J is TRBJ1-1; 8 bases match TRBD1. Germline CDR1 SGHDT, CDR2 YYEEEE. CDR3 length equals 14 residues. The ends lost 5 bases at V and 2 bases at J; junction bases unmatched: 5. This chain's CDR3 is CASRRTGRNTEAFF. The CDR3 DNA reads as TGTGCCAGCAGGAGGACAGGGAGAAACACTGAAGCTTTCTTT.

This chain connects TRBV19 to TRBJ2-2; D unresolved. Looked up from germline, CDR1 is LNHDA and CDR2 is SQIVND (reference sequence). The CDR3 has 13 amino acids. V gave up 4 bases and J gave up 6 bases, with 9 bases separating them. The CDR3 DNA sequence: TGTGCCAGTAGTAGGAGTATCTCCGGGGAGCTGTTTTTT. Encoded protein: CASSRSISGELFF.

The V gene is TRBV2, the J gene TRBJ1-2; D is ambiguous. This CDR3 spans 18 amino acids. Trimming took off 1 base at V and 0 bases at J, with 18 bases between the two ends. In germline, CDR1 is SNHLY, CDR2 FYNNEI. CDR3: CASSEERAPVKANYGYTF. The CDR3 DNA reads TGTGCCAGCAGTGAAGAGCGGGCACCTGTTAAAGCTAACTATGGCTACACCTTC. Combining the CDR3 with reference TRBV2 and TRBJ1-2 gives the whole variable domain EPEVTQTPSHQVTQMGQEVILRCVPISNHLYFYWYRQILGQKVEFLVSFYNNEISEKSEIFDDQFSVERPDGSNFTLKIRSTKLEDSAMYFCASSEERAPVKANYGYTFGSGTRLTVV.

The chain has TRBV11-3 and TRBJ2-1; 10 bases match TRBD1. The CDR3 sequence is 15 residues long. From germline, CDR1 is SGHNT and CDR2 YENEEA. J gave up 8 bases and V 5 bases, and 9 bases lay outside the gene matches. The CDR3 DNA reads TGTGCCAGCAGCCTCTTGGGACAGGGGCTGGATGAGCAGTTCTTC. It is translated as CASSLLGQGLDEQFF.

The CDR3 DNA reads as TGTGCCATCACTGCCCGCCCAGGGATTGGCATCTATGGCTACACCTTC. Translated: CAITARPGIGIYGYTF. V and J are TRBV10-3 and TRBJ1-2; tentative D call: TRBD1 (5 bases). CDR1 is ENHRY and CDR2 is SYGVKD in the germline V gene. The CDR3 is made up of 16 amino acids. V gave up 7 bases and J gave up 4 bases, with 22 bases separating them.

CDR3 DNA: TGTGCCACCAGTGCCTTGGGGGCGGGCCAGCTTCTCAATGAGCAGTTCTTC. This encodes CATSALGAGQLLNEQFF. The chain carries TRBV24-1 and TRBJ2-1, with D possibly matching TRBD1 (6 bases). Germline-derived CDR1 and CDR2 are KGHDR and SFDVKD. Trimming took off 5 bases at V and 6 bases at J, with 22 bases between the two ends. The CDR3 sequence is 17 residues long.

The chain is built from TRBV6-6 and TRBJ1-5, with unresolved D. V was cut by 3 bases and J by 7 bases, with 13 bases left in between. This CDR3 contains 14 residues. The germline V gene has CDR1 MNHNY and CDR2 SVGAGI (reference sequence). The CDR3 loop reads CASSYGGVWQPQHF. CDR3 DNA sequence: TGTGCCAGCAGTTATGGAGGAGTTTGGCAGCCCCAGCATTTT.

V is TRBV2 and J is TRBJ1-1, with D possibly TRBD1 on 5 matching bases. The CDR3 contains 13 residues. The germline CDR1 and CDR2 sequences are SNHLY and FYNNEI. Between the trimmed V and J ends, which lost 4 bases and 5 bases, there was a span of 11 bases. CDR3 DNA sequence: TGTGCCAGCAGTGGACAGATAGGGACTGAAGCTTTCTTT. It specifies CASSGQIGTEAFF.

This chain links TRBV5-8 with TRBJ1-6; TRBD1 matches at 8 bases. The CDR3 has 13 residues. Per the germline V gene, CDR1 is SGHTS and CDR2 is YDEGEE. CDR3 loop: CAAAGTGDSPLHF. The DNA for the CDR3 is TGTGCGGCAGCTGGGACAGGAGATTCACCCCTCCACTTT.

The V call is TRBV19, the J call TRBJ1-1; D is perhaps TRBD1 (6 bases). The length of the CDR3 is 14 residues. Germline V CDR1 and CDR2: LNHDA, SQIVND (reference sequence). V was pared by 5 bases and J by 3 bases, with 13 bases between. The CDR3, as DNA: TGTGCCAGTAGTTGGGGGGGCGATCACACTGAAGCTTTCTTT. It translates to CASSWGGDHTEAFF.

The rearrangement joins TRBV19 to TRBJ2-5; tentatively, D is TRBD1 (5 bases). Trimming removed 5 bases at V and 4 bases at J, with 14 bases between. Germline values: CDR1 LNHDA, CDR2 SQIVND (reference sequence). The CDR3 consists of 14 residues. The CDR3 nucleotides read TGTGCCAGTAGTTTTGACAGATTGAGAGAGACCCAGTACTTC. Its protein product is CASSFDRLRETQYF.